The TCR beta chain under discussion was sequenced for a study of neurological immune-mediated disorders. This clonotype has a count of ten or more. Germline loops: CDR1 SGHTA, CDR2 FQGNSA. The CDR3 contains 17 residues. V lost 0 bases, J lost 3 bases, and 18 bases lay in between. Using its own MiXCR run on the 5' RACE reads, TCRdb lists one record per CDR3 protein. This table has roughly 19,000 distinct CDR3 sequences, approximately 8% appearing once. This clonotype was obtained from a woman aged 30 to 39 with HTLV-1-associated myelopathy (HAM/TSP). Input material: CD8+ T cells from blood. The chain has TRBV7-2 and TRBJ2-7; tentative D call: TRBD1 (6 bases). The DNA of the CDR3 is TGTGCCAGCAGCTTAGCGATACTAGGACAGCGGTTCTACGAGCAGTACTTC. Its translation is CASSLAILGQRFYEQYF.